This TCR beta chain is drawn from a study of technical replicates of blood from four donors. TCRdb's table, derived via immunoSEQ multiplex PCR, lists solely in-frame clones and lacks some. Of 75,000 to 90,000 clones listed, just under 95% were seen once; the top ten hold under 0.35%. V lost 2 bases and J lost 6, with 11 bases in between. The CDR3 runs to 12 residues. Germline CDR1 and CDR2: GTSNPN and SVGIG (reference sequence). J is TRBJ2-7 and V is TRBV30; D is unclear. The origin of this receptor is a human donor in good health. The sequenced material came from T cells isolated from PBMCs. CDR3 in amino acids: CAWSFGRGEQYF. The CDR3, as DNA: TGTGCCTGGAGTTTTGGTAGAGGCGAGCAGTACTTC.